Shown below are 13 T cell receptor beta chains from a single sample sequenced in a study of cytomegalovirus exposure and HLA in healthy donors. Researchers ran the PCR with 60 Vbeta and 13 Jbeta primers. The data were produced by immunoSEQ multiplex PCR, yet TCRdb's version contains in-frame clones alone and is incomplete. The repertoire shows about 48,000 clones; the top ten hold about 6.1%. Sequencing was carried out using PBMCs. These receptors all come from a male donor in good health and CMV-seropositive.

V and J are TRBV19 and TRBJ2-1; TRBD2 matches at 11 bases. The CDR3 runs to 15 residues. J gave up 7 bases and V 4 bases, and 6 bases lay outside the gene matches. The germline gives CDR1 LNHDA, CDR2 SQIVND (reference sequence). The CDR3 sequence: CASSKIAGGVNEQFF. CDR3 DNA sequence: TGTGCCAGTAGTAAAATAGCGGGGGGGGTAAATGAGCAGTTCTTC. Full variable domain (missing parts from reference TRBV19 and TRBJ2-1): DGGITQSPKYLFRKEGQNVTLSCEQNLNHDAMYWYRQDPGQGLRLIYYSQIVNDFQKGDIAEGYSVSREKKESFPLTVTSAQKNPTAFYLCASSKIAGGVNEQFFGPGTRLTVL.

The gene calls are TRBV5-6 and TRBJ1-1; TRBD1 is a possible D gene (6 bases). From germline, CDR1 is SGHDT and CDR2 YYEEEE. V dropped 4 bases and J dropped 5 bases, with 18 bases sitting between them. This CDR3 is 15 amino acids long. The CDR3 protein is CASSARTGLRTEAFF. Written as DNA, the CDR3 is TGTGCCAGCAGCGCGCGTACAGGGTTAAGGACTGAAGCTTTCTTT. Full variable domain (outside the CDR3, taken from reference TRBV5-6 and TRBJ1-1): DAGVTQSPTHLIKTRGQQVTLRCSPKSGHDTVSWYQQALGQGPQFIFQYYEEEERQRGNFPDRFSGHQFPNYSSELNVNALLLGDSALYLCASSARTGLRTEAFFGQGTRLTVV.

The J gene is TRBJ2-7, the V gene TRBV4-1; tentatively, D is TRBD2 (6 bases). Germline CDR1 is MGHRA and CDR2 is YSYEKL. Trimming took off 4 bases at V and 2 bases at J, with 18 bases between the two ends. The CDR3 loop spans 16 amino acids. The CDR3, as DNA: TGCGCCAGCAGCCCATTCTATGGGGGGTCGGCCTACGAGCAGTACTTC. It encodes CASSPFYGGSAYEQYF.

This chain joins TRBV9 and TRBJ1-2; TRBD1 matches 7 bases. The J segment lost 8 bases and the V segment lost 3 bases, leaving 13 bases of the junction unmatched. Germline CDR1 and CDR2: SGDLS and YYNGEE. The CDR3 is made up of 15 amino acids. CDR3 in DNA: TGTGCCAGCAGCGAGGCCCCACAGGGGAGGATAGGCTACACCTTC. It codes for CASSEAPQGRIGYTF. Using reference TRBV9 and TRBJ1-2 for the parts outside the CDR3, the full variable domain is DSGVTQTPKHLITATGQRVTLRCSPRSGDLSVYWYQQSLDQGLQFLIQYYNGEERAKGNILERFSAQQFPDLHSELNLSSLELGDSALYFCASSEAPQGRIGYTFGSGTRLTVV.

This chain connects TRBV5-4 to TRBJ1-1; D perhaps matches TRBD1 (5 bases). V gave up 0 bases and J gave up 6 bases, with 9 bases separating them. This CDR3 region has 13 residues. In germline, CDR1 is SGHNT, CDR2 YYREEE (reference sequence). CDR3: CASSLATVAEAFF. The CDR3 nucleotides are TGTGCCAGCAGCTTGGCGACAGTCGCTGAAGCTTTCTTT.

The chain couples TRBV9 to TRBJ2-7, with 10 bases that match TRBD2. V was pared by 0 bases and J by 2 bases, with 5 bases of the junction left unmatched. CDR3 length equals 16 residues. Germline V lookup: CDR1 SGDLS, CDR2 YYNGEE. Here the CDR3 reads CASSVGLAGGAYEQYF. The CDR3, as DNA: TGTGCCAGCAGCGTAGGGTTAGCGGGGGGCGCCTACGAGCAGTACTTC.

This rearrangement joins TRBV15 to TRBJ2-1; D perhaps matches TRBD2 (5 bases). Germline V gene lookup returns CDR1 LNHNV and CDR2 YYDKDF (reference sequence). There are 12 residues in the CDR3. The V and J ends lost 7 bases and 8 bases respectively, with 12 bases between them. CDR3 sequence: CATNSDSDEQFF. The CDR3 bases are TGTGCCACCAATTCGGACTCCGATGAGCAGTTCTTC.

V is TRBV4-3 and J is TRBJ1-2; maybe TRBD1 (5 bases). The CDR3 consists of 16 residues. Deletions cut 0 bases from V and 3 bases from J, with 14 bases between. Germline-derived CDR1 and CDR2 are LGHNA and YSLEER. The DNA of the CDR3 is TGCGCCAGCAGCCAAGACGGGAGGGGCGGGGACTATGGCTACACCTTC. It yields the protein CASSQDGRGGDYGYTF.

The CDR3 spells CASSYFGTGVADTQYF. The CDR3 region has the DNA TGTGCCAGCAGTTACTTTGGGACAGGGGTCGCAGATACGCAGTATTTT. The chain couples TRBV6-5 to TRBJ2-3; 10 positions agree with TRBD1. Looked up from germline, CDR1 is MNHEY and CDR2 is SVGAGI. V trimming: 1 base; J trimming: 4 bases; junction bases outside the gene matches: 5. The CDR3 covers 16 residues.

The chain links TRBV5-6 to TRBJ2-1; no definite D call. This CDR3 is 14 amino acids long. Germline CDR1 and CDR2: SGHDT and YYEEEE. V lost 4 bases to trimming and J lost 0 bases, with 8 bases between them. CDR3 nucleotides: TGTGCCAGCAGCCACCGCAGCTCCTACAATGAGCAGTTCTTC. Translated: CASSHRSSYNEQFF.

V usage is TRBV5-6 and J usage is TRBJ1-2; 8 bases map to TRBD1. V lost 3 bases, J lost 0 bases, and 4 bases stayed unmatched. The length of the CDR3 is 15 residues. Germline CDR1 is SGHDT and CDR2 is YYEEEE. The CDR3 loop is CASSSGTGTNYGYTF. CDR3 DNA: TGTGCCAGCAGCTCGGGGACAGGTACTAACTATGGCTACACCTTC.

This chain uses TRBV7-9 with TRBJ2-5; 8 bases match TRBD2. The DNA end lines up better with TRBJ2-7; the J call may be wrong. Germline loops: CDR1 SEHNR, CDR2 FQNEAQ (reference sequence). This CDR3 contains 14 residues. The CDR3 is CASSTSGGTYEQYF. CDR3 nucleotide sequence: TGTGCCAGCAGCACCAGCGGGGGCACCTACGAGCAGTACTTC.

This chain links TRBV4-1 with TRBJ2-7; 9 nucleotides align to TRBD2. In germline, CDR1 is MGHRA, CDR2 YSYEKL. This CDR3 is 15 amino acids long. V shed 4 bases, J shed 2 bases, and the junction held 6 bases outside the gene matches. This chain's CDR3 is CASSRAGGSTYEQYF. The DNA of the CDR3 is TGCGCCAGCAGCCGGGCGGGGGGGAGCACCTACGAGCAGTACTTC.